This TCR beta chain stems from a study of molecular identifiers for immune sequencing clone quantification. Notes on the study in general: Among 930,000 or so naive cells, as was reported, spiked Jurkat TCR RNA from one cell was detectable.

As concerns this clonotype: Its antigen is still unknown.

Bulk TCR library preparation followed previously described methods with listed TCR primers. TCRdb reanalysed the PCR reads using MiXCR and keeps one entry per CDR3 protein. Among 30,000 to 40,000 distinct CDR3 sequences, about 20% were seen once, and the ten largest hold approximately 1%. With 5 bases clipped from V and 8 bases from J, the junction kept 8 bases outside the gene matches. The germline V gene has CDR1 MNHEY and CDR2 SMNVEV (reference sequence). The CDR3 contains 13 residues. The receptor comes from a human donor in good health. Some libraries in this study had Jurkat cell RNA spiked in. The sample was naive CD8+ T cells from blood, with Jurkat cell RNA spiked in. Subset in this sample: FACS-sorted CD8+CD4-CCR7+CD45RA+ naive T cells. V and J are TRBV27 and TRBJ1-2, with 7 bases that match TRBD1. The CDR3 reads CASSVDRASGYTF. The DNA for the CDR3 is TGTGCCAGCAGTGTAGACAGGGCGAGCGGCTACACCTTC.